The TCR beta chain under discussion was sequenced for a study of shared clonotypes between healthy human individuals. Study-level information: Aged 18 to 49, the donors were a couple of women and a few men. Study-level points and caveats: Estimated clonotype richness was generally higher in naive than memory subsets.

CDR1 and CDR2 from the germline V gene are DFQATT and SNEGSKA (reference sequence). The CDR3 totals 9 residues. Original handling: In the immunoSEQ data, sequences were junction-only and lacked quality scores, so filtering differed. Profiling relied on immunoSEQ multiplex PCR, and the TCRdb table lists in-frame clones only, not all of them. V, J and clone size are taken as reported in that table, and D and trimming were inferred from the DNA itself. Among approximately 1,500,000 clones listed, about 98% were seen once. About this clone: Its antigen remains unknown.

Sequencing was done on a sample of naive CD4+ T cells sorted from blood. This sample's subset: CD45RA+ positively selected. J is TRBJ1-2 and V is TRBV20-1; D is unresolved. The source of this sequence is a man aged 25 to 40 in good health. CDR3 region: CRVNYGYTF. The DNA for the CDR3 is TGCAGGGTTAACTATGGCTACACCTTC.